This T cell receptor beta chain is from a study of blood T cell repertoires in COVID-19. Study-wide background: Spain, Italy and the United States supplied samples that represented acute and convalescent COVID-19.

This clone appeared once. The age range of participants was about 18 to 89 years, with residence in about 25 US areas. The study assigned cohorts using participant-reported clinical history. Donors of Cohort 3 who recovered were those that had two negative PCRs, clearance, or symptom resolution. Repertoires were generated with immunoSEQ multiplex PCR, while TCRdb's copy carries only in-frame clones and drops some. Among 150,000 to 200,000 clones, 84% were seen once, and the ten largest hold about 15%. Germline V gene sequence: CDR1 SGHRS, CDR2 YFSETQ. V gave up 4 bases and J gave up 7 bases; unmatched junction bases: 8. This CDR3 spans 14 amino acids.

This clonotype was sampled from a man aged 50 to 60 who had recovered from COVID-19. The sequencing input was PBMCs or T cells enriched from blood (not recorded which). The chain employs TRBV5-1 and TRBJ2-7; 10 nucleotides line up with TRBD2. The CDR3 bases are TGCGCCAGCAGCCCGGCCGGGACTAGCGATGAGCAGTACTTC. This gives the protein CASSPAGTSDEQYF.